This T cell receptor (beta chain) comes out of a study of T cells in Graves' hyperthyroidism and ophthalmopathy. After removal of 3 bases from V and 7 bases from J, the junction contained 7 bases not matched to a gene. The germline CDR1 and CDR2 sequences are SQVTM and ANQGSEA. This CDR3 has 16 residues. The investigators amplified TCR beta CDR3 regions from RNA transcripts. TCR CDR3 underwent first-round RT-PCR with the HTBI primer set. TCRdb used MiXCR to reprocess the multiplex PCR reads, holding one entry per CDR3 protein. Here the sample spans more than 500,000 distinct CDR3 sequences, about 16% being singletons. The study, taken as a whole, reports: Among clonotypes expanded in thyroid above 0.001, most were also found in blood.

Concerning this clonotype: The antigen is not known.

Disease lasting under 3 months, a NOSPECS grade of at least 4, and a Clinical Activity Score of at least 3 were features of the ophthalmopathy patients. The sequenced material came from blood. The TCR was taken from a woman in her twenties or thirties with Graves' ophthalmopathy. This chain connects TRBV29-1 to TRBJ2-1, with 15 bases lining up with TRBD2. The CDR3 protein is CSVEGLAGGYGNEQFF. CDR3 nucleotides: TGCAGCGTTGAGGGACTAGCGGGAGGATATGGTAATGAGCAGTTCTTC.